This T cell receptor (beta chain) emerged from a study of human T cells and chemical hapten exposure. Overall study context: Small discrepancies in pooled library volume mainly accounted for the varying TCR yields per sample. Study results and limitations: Healthy people's immune response may differ from that of the donors, who had alopecia.

This sample's time point: patch test 1, 2 weeks after DPC sensitization. Specified treatment: therapeutic diphenylcyclopropenone sensitization with weekly scalp DPC. Ahead of applying each patch test, blood was sampled. The CDR3 is 20 amino acids. Germline CDR1 is SNHLY and CDR2 is FYNNEI. With 3 bases clipped from V and 0 bases from J, the junction kept 17 bases outside the gene matches. This clonotype has only a few counts. The antigen remains undetermined. TCRdb redid the calling of the RACE reads with MiXCR, one entry per CDR3 protein. The sample has 300,000 to 400,000 distinct CDR3 sequences, under 8% seen once; the top ten hold about 8%.

The J gene is TRBJ1-5, the V gene TRBV2; 7 nucleotides line up with TRBD1. The source was whole blood, collected in connection with sensitization to the hapten diphenylcyclopropenone (DPC). This TCR was sampled from a woman in her late teens or twenties with alopecia areata. Some clones in this sample may be carry-over from other donors' samples. CDR3 in amino acids: CASSDLKSPGTENSNQPQHF. The DNA of the CDR3 is TGTGCCAGCAGTGACTTGAAAAGCCCCGGGACAGAAAATAGCAATCAGCCCCAGCATTTT.